This T cell receptor beta chain was found in a study of cytomegalovirus exposure and HLA in healthy donors. About the research overall: Early released data comprised 80 million to 90 million unique TCRs from HLA-typed donors. Study findings and constraints: The dataset shows that most TCR sequences were rare, while some public TCRs occurred in many donors. The authors assumed roughly uniform sequencing depth across donors for presence/absence analyses.

This clone was observed a few times. Antigen unknown. Trimming took off 0 bases at V and 6 bases at J, with 15 bases between the two ends. CDR3 length equals 16 residues. The germline CDR1 and CDR2 sequences are MNHNS and SASEGT. Vbeta (60) and Jbeta (13) primers were used in the PCR. Clones were read by immunoSEQ multiplex PCR, and TCRdb kept only the in-frame ones, dropping some. Counted here are nearly 110,000 clones, over 65% occurring once; the ten biggest clones make up 14%. Sequencing was carried out using PBMCs. The clonotype was recovered from a woman in her thirties or forties in good health and CMV-seropositive. The rearrangement links TRBV6-1 to TRBJ1-5; maybe TRBD1 (5 bases). Here the CDR3 reads CASSEALGQGTQPQHF. Here the CDR3 DNA reads TGTGCCAGCAGTGAAGCCTTGGGGCAGGGCACTCAGCCCCAGCATTTT.